This TCR beta chain was retrieved from a study of control samples from healthy donors and cancer patients. TCRdb keeps only in-frame clones here, not all; method: immunoSEQ multiplex PCR. The sample comprises more than 120,000 clones, 91% of which are singletons, and under 4% rests with the top ten. Germline-derived CDR1 and CDR2 are SGHDT and YYEEEE. Trimming at V came to 3 bases and at J to 1 base, leaving 6 bases not matched to a gene. This CDR3 has 16 amino acids. This receptor was taken from a man aged 25-45 years in good health. The sequencing sample was made of blood. The V gene is TRBV5-6, the J gene TRBJ1-1; 10 nucleotides match TRBD1. DNA for the CDR3: TGTGCCAGCAGCTCTACCGGGACAGGGGAGAACACTGAAGCTTTCTTT. Amino acid sequence: CASSSTGTGENTEAFF.